The T cell receptor (beta chain) described here comes from a study of T-cell reconstitution after alpha-beta-depleted transplantation in children. Using unique molecular identifiers, the investigators prepared the TCRbeta library. Each CDR3 protein gets one entry after TCRdb re-called the PCR reads with MiXCR. The sample includes some 830,000 distinct CDR3 sequences, roughly 16% of them seen just once. CDR3 size: 17 residues. CDR1 MGHRA and CDR2 YSYEKL come from the germline V gene. V lost 1 base and J lost 2, with 15 bases in between. The rearrangement links TRBV4-1 to TRBJ2-4; D unresolved. Sequences were derived from PBMCs, mostly from graft donor cells, sampled 360 days after TCRalphabeta/CD19-depleted stem cell transplant. This receptor was taken from a male patient younger than 18 who had a stem cell transplant for acute lymphoblastic leukemia, so the T cells may come from the graft donor. The CDR3 nucleotides are TGCGCCAGCAGCCAAGTGCCCTCTGCCTCTTCCAAAAACATTCAGTACTTC. Translation: CASSQVPSASSKNIQYF.